The 23 T cell receptor beta chains presented below share a single source sample, sequenced in a study of response to subunit inactivated influenza vaccine. From the RT-PCR reads, TCRdb called clonotypes with MiXCR, one entry per CDR3 protein. The sample carries roughly 790,000 distinct CDR3 sequences, around 21% recorded once. Specimen: PBMCs from blood, collected roughly 5 days after vaccination. The source of these receptors is a man aged 50 or older who received an inactivated influenza vaccine.

This clonotype was detected only a few times. The rearrangement links TRBV20-1 to TRBJ2-3; maybe TRBD1 (6 bases). V was pared by 6 bases and J by 1 base, with 14 bases between. CDR1 is DFQATT and CDR2 is SNEGSKA in the germline V gene (reference sequence). This CDR3 region has 14 residues. CDR3 nucleotide sequence: TGCAGTGCCACCCGACAGGACGGCACAGATACGCAGTATTTT. Translated: CSATRQDGTDTQYF.

This chain connects TRBV7-6 to TRBJ2-7, with 8 nucleotides matching TRBD1. Per germline, CDR1 SGHVS and CDR2 FNYEAQ. CDR3 length equals 15 residues. Losses at the gene ends were 5 bases for V and 4 bases for J; bases not matched to a gene: 10. The CDR3, as DNA: TGTGCCAGCAGCACAGGAGTAGGACAGGGATACGAGCAGTACTTC. Translation gives CASSTGVGQGYEQYF.

V usage is TRBV27 and J usage is TRBJ1-2, with a weak D call TRBD1 (6 bases). From germline, CDR1 is MNHEY and CDR2 SMNVEV (reference sequence). CDR3 length: 15 residues. Trimming took off 5 bases at V and 1 base at J, with 14 bases between the two ends. CDR3 sequence (DNA): TGTGCCAGCAGTAACCGACAGGAAATTAACTATGGCTACACCTTC. It encodes CASSNRQEINYGYTF.

The sample holds a few counts of this clonotype. The V call is TRBV15, the J call TRBJ2-5, with a tentative D call TRBD1 (6 bases). Germline values: CDR1 LNHNV, CDR2 YYDKDF (reference sequence). This CDR3 comprises 14 residues. V was shortened by 3 bases and J by 2 bases, with 10 bases between the two germline ends. CDR3 residues: CATSRGRGQETQYF. For the CDR3, the DNA is TGTGCCACCAGCAGGGGCAGGGGTCAAGAGACCCAGTACTTC.

In its sample, this clonotype was seen many times. The chain recombines TRBV10-3 with TRBJ2-1; D remains unclear. The germline V and J ends were trimmed by 6 bases and 1 base, with 13 bases remaining between them. Germline CDR1 ENHRY, CDR2 SYGVKD. This CDR3 contains 15 residues. CDR3 nucleotides: TGTGCCATCAGGGGATGGGAAGGGTCCTACAATGAGCAGTTCTTC. Translating it yields CAIRGWEGSYNEQFF.

This clonotype has only a few counts. CDR3 residues: CASRTPGAGRGTDTQYF. In nucleotides, the CDR3 is TGTGCCAGCAGGACACCCGGTGCGGGGAGGGGTACAGATACGCAGTATTTT. The chain recombines TRBV27 with TRBJ2-3, with 7 nucleotides matching TRBD2. CDR1 is MNHEY and CDR2 is SMNVEV in the germline V gene (reference sequence). The CDR3 extends over 17 amino acids. The trim removed 6 bases at V and 3 bases at J, leaving 15 bases unmatched.

The chain employs TRBV7-2 and TRBJ2-3; D perhaps matches TRBD2 (5 bases). The CDR3 is made up of 14 amino acids. Looked up from germline, CDR1 is SGHTA and CDR2 is FQGNSA. With 7 bases removed from V and 3 bases from J, the gap between germline ends came to 14 bases. This CDR3 reads CASITYGETDTQYF. CDR3 DNA sequence: TGTGCCAGCATCACCTACGGGGAAACAGATACGCAGTATTTT.

V and J are TRBV12-3 or TRBV12-4 and TRBJ2-1; 9 bases match TRBD2. This CDR3 comprises 15 residues. The V segment lost 3 bases and the J segment 4 bases; nucleotides outside the gene matches: 4. The CDR3: CASSFSSGGYNEQFF. The CDR3 coding sequence is TGTGCCAGCAGTTTCAGTAGCGGGGGTTACAATGAGCAGTTCTTC.

V usage is TRBV20-1 and J usage is TRBJ2-7; D unresolved. There are 15 residues in the CDR3. Germline V gene lookup returns CDR1 DFQATT and CDR2 SNEGSKA (reference sequence). V dropped 3 bases and J dropped 0 bases, with 15 bases sitting between them. CDR3 residues: CSARDQDVPSYEQYF. The CDR3 nucleotides read TGCAGTGCTAGGGATCAGGACGTTCCCTCCTACGAGCAGTACTTC.

This chain joins TRBV7-9 and TRBJ2-5; D is ambiguous. Germline loops: CDR1 SEHNR, CDR2 FQNEAQ (reference sequence). Trimming pared 2 bases from V and 5 bases from J, leaving 15 bases between. The CDR3 spans 15 residues. The chain's CDR3 is CASSLTRLGRETQYF. The DNA for the CDR3 is TGTGCCAGCAGCTTAACGAGATTGGGCCGGGAGACCCAGTACTTC. Full variable domain (missing parts from reference TRBV7-9 and TRBJ2-5): DTGVSQNPRHKITKRGQNVTFRCDPISEHNRLYWYRQTLGQGPEFLTYFQNEAQLEKSRLLSDRFSAERPKGSFSTLEIQRTEQGDSAMYLCASSLTRLGRETQYFGPGTRLLVL.

This clonotype showed up just a few times. This chain joins TRBV28 and TRBJ2-7, with D unresolved. Germline V gene lookup returns CDR1 MDHEN and CDR2 SYDVKM. The CDR3 covers 14 residues. V was trimmed by 2 bases and J by 5 bases, leaving 13 bases between them. In DNA form, the CDR3 reads TGTGCCAGCAGTTTAGGATTCGTGGTCGACGAGCAGTACTTC. Translation: CASSLGFVVDEQYF. The full variable domain, in which reference TRBV28 and TRBJ2-7 provide the parts outside the CDR3, is DVKVTQSSRYLVKRTGEKVFLECVQDMDHENMFWYRQDPGLGLRLIYFSYDVKMKEKGDIPEGYSVSREKKERFSLILESASTNQTSMYLCASSLGFVVDEQYFGPGTRLTVT.

This clonotype was seen more than once but under ten times. The chain combines TRBV20-1 with TRBJ1-2, with TRBD1 matching 11 bases. CDR3 length equals 15 residues. V lost 5 bases and J lost 2; bases outside the gene matches: 7. Germline V gives CDR1 DFQATT, CDR2 SNEGSKA (reference sequence). The CDR3 DNA sequence: TGCAGTGCTTTGGACAGGGGGCTTTGGAACTATGGCTACACCTTC. This encodes CSALDRGLWNYGYTF.

This clonotype was counted between two and nine times. V is TRBV7-2 and J is TRBJ2-1; D remains ambiguous. V was shortened by 5 bases and J by 8 bases, with 10 bases between the two germline ends. Germline values: CDR1 SGHTA, CDR2 FQGNSA. This CDR3 is 12 amino acids long. CDR3 sequence reads: CASSPRSDEQFF. The DNA of the CDR3 is TGTGCCAGCAGCCCCCGGAGTGATGAGCAGTTCTTC.

This clonotype has at least ten counts. The chain uses TRBV4-3 and TRBJ1-2; 7 bases map to TRBD1. The CDR3 runs to 17 residues. With 0 bases clipped from V and 4 bases from J, the junction kept 11 bases outside the gene matches. CDR1 and CDR2 from the germline V gene are LGHNA and YSLEER. CDR3 sequence (DNA): TGCGCCAGCAGCCAAGATCTCCCCCGGGACAGCGGCTATGGCTACACCTTC. Protein sequence: CASSQDLPRDSGYGYTF.

This sequence joins TRBV6-5 and TRBJ2-1, with TRBD1 matching 9 bases. The CDR3 consists of 18 residues. V lost 2 bases, J lost 1 base, and 9 bases stayed unmatched. Germline-derived CDR1 and CDR2 are MNHEY and SVGAGI. Here the CDR3 reads CASSYRPGTGSSYNEQFF. The CDR3 DNA reads TGTGCCAGCAGTTACCGTCCCGGGACAGGGTCATCCTACAATGAGCAGTTCTTC.

This clonotype showed up just a few times. This chain links TRBV20-1 with TRBJ2-1; 7 positions agree with TRBD2. CDR1 DFQATT and CDR2 SNEGSKA come from the germline V gene (reference sequence). With 6 bases clipped from V and 3 bases from J, the junction kept 11 bases outside the gene matches. CDR3 size: 15 residues. The CDR3 loop reads CSAPPAAGRYNEQFF. The CDR3 DNA reads TGCAGTGCCCCCCCCGCAGCGGGACGCTACAATGAGCAGTTCTTC.

The chain recombines TRBV5-6 with TRBJ2-6; 8 bases fit TRBD1. The CDR3 spans 13 residues. Per germline, CDR1 SGHDT and CDR2 YYEEEE. With 2 bases clipped from V and 15 bases from J, the junction kept 7 bases outside the gene matches. CDR3 amino acids: CASSFGQGPTLTF. The CDR3, as DNA: TGTGCCAGCAGCTTTGGACAGGGACCTACCCTGACTTTC.

There are a few counts of this clonotype. This sequence joins TRBV5-1 and TRBJ2-7, with D possibly matching TRBD1 (5 bases). The CDR3 covers 13 residues. CDR1 is SGHRS and CDR2 is YFSETQ in the germline V gene. V lost 5 bases to trimming and J lost 6 bases, with 15 bases between them. The chain's CDR3 is CASSMDMSGEQYF. CDR3 nucleotide sequence: TGCGCCAGCAGTATGGACATGTCGGGCGAGCAGTACTTC.

The chain employs TRBV24-1 and TRBJ2-2, with D unclear. The CDR3 is 15 residues long. With 0 bases removed from V and 6 bases from J, the gap between germline ends came to 10 bases. From germline, CDR1 is KGHDR and CDR2 SFDVKD. CDR3 bases: TGTGCCACCAGTGATTTGCAGGTTTCGGCCGGGGAGCTGTTTTTT. Its translation is CATSDLQVSAGELFF.

The gene calls are TRBV7-8 and TRBJ1-2, with D possibly being TRBD1 (5 bases). V was trimmed by 5 bases and J by 8 bases, leaving 18 bases between them. Germline CDR1 reads SGHVS; CDR2 reads FQNEAQ. This CDR3 contains 14 residues. The CDR3: CASSLGAAPSGYTF. The CDR3 DNA sequence: TGTGCCAGCAGCCTCGGGGCCGCTCCTAGCGGCTACACCTTC.

V and J are TRBV7-2 and TRBJ1-5, with D unresolved. This CDR3 spans 12 amino acids. V was pared by 5 bases and J by 11 bases, with 13 bases between. Germline CDR1 reads SGHTA; CDR2 reads FQGNSA. The CDR3 bases are TGTGCCAGCAGCGCTCCCGCAGAAGCCCAGCATTTT. Its translation is CASSAPAEAQHF.

This rearrangement joins TRBV29-1 to TRBJ2-5; D gene unclear. The germline CDR1 and CDR2 sequences are SQVTM and ANQGSEA. The CDR3 is 13 residues long. V lost 5 bases to trimming and J lost 5 bases, with 15 bases between them. For the CDR3, the DNA is TGCAGCGTTCTCTCCGCGGTCCGCGAGACCCAGTACTTC. Its protein is CSVLSAVRETQYF.

This clonotype turned up a few times. CDR3 DNA sequence: TGCGCCAGCAGACAGGGGGCTGGCAATCAGCCCCAGCATTTT. Translation gives CASRQGAGNQPQHF. The chain carries TRBV10-2 and TRBJ1-5, with 9 bases aligning to TRBD1. The CDR3 is 14 residues long. CDR1 and CDR2 (germline): WSHSY, SAAADI. V dropped 6 bases and J dropped 2; count of bases not matched to a gene: 2.